This T cell receptor beta chain was recorded in a study of PD-1 blockade in classical Hodgkin lymphoma. Findings and caveats of the study: The origin of the repertoire differences remains undefined, with disease activity or prior therapy as possible causes. Patients excluded were those beginning nivolumab under 1 year after ASCT.

Trimming left V 3 bases short and J 9 bases short, with 9 bases between. The CDR3 is 12 amino acids. CDR1 LNHDA and CDR2 SQIVND come from the germline V gene (reference sequence). Profiling relied on immunoSEQ multiplex PCR, and the TCRdb table lists in-frame clones only, not all of them. The sample gives some 150,000 clones, nearly 80% of which show up once; 7.5% to 9.5% is in the top ten. Each of the patients experienced relapse following autologous stem cell transplantation, and their brentuximab vedotin exposure differed. Turning to this clone: Its antigen remains unknown.

This sequence was found in a human donor with classical Hodgkin lymphoma. The chain couples TRBV19 to TRBJ1-5; the D is unclear. The sequences come from peripheral blood mononuclear cells (PBMCs), collected before the second cycle of nivolumab. CDR3 region: CASSMTGGPQHF. DNA of the CDR3: TGTGCCAGTAGTATGACGGGCGGGCCCCAGCATTTT.